This T cell receptor beta chain was recovered during a study of blood T cell repertoires in COVID-19. Study-level information: Nucleic acid was either cDNA or gDNA, and it came from T cells, B-cell-depleted T cells, or PBMCs.

Generated by immunoSEQ multiplex PCR, the TCRdb table keeps only in-frame clones and is missing some. This sample carries 20,000 to 30,000 clones, approximately 90% of them seen once, and the ten largest clones take roughly 2.8%. Germline CDR1 reads LNHDA; CDR2 reads SQIVND (reference sequence). The V segment lost 5 bases and the J segment 4 bases; nucleotides outside the gene matches: 9. This CDR3 region has 16 residues. The sequence came from a human donor in a cohort sampled during active COVID-19. This rearrangement joins TRBV19 to TRBJ1-5; 9 bases map to TRBD1. Sample: peripheral blood. The CDR3: CASSVDRGVSNQPQHF. Written as DNA, the CDR3 is TGTGCCAGTAGTGTTGACAGGGGGGTCTCAAATCAGCCCCAGCATTTT.